Shown below are 10 T cell receptor beta chains from a single sample sequenced in a study of blood T cell repertoires in COVID-19. TCRdb keeps only in-frame clones here, not all; method: immunoSEQ multiplex PCR. This table has approximately 290,000 clones, roughly 89% appearing once. The sequenced sample was peripheral blood. These receptors originate from a man aged 30 to 45 with acute or convalescent COVID-19.

Only one count was recorded for this clone. The chain couples TRBV11-2 to TRBJ2-1; 7 bases line up with TRBD2. CDR1 is SGHAT, CDR2 FQNNGV, per germline. Unmatched junction bases numbered 10, after V lost 2 bases and J lost 6 bases. This CDR3 spans 16 amino acids. The CDR3 nucleotides read TGTGCCAGCAGCTTACGTTTGACTTTAGCGGGCAATGAGCAGTTCTTC. This translates into CASSLRLTLAGNEQFF.

This clone showed up just once. The J gene is TRBJ1-6, the V gene TRBV9, with D perhaps TRBD1 (5 bases). Trimming removed 0 bases from V and 6 bases from J, with 16 bases in between. This CDR3 spans 17 amino acids. The germline gives CDR1 SGDLS, CDR2 YYNGEE. CDR3 in DNA: TGTGCCAGCAGCGTAGCCCCCACGGGGGGTCGTAATTCACCCCTCCACTTT. It translates to CASSVAPTGGRNSPLHF.

This clone was seen once. This chain connects TRBV10-2 to TRBJ2-7; 7 positions match TRBD1. The CDR3 covers 13 residues. In germline, CDR1 is WSHSY, CDR2 SAAADI. The J segment lost 4 bases and the V segment lost 6 bases, leaving 6 bases of the junction unmatched. The CDR3 nucleotides read TGCGCCAGCAGCGCCTCCAGGGGGTACGAGCAGTACTTC. Translating it yields CASSASRGYEQYF.

V gene TRBV7-9 combines with J gene TRBJ1-2, with D possibly TRBD1 on 6 matching bases. In germline, CDR1 is SEHNR, CDR2 FQNEAQ (reference sequence). The CDR3 consists of 13 residues. V lost 4 bases to trimming and J lost 4 bases, with 10 bases between them. CDR3 residues: CASSSGHGYGYTF. The CDR3 nucleotides are TGTGCCAGCAGCTCGGGACACGGCTATGGCTACACCTTC.

The chain joins TRBV5-4 to TRBJ2-5; 8 bases agree with TRBD2. This CDR3 has 16 amino acids. The germline V gene encodes CDR1 SGHNT and CDR2 YYREEE (reference sequence). J gave up 1 base and V 4 bases, and 9 bases lay outside the gene matches. As DNA, the CDR3 is TGTGCCAGCAGCCTCGGACTAGCAAGCACCCAAGAGACCCAGTACTTC. The encoded protein is CASSLGLASTQETQYF.

The CDR3 DNA follows: TGTGCCAGCTCGGACAGGTTTAGCAATCAGCCCCAGCATTTT. It encodes CASSDRFSNQPQHF. The rearrangement uses TRBV27 and TRBJ1-5; 7 bases are shared with TRBD1. The germline V gene encodes CDR1 MNHEY and CDR2 SMNVEV (reference sequence). This CDR3 comprises 14 residues. V trimming: 8 bases; J trimming: 0 bases; junction bases outside the gene matches: 4.

This chain links TRBV5-1 with TRBJ2-7, with 8 bases matching TRBD1. CDR3 length: 14 residues. With V trimmed by 7 bases and J by 6 bases, 12 bases remained unmatched. CDR1 and CDR2 (germline): SGHRS, YFSETQ. The CDR3 coding sequence is TGCGCCAGCTGCGACCGACAGGGGACGGGCGAGCAGTACTTC. Translation: CASCDRQGTGEQYF.

This clone was seen at least ten times. The gene calls are TRBV19 and TRBJ1-5, with unresolved D. The germline V gene encodes CDR1 LNHDA and CDR2 SQIVND (reference sequence). Trimming shortened V by 5 bases and J by 3 bases, and 8 bases separated the two germline ends. This CDR3 has 13 amino acids. The DNA for the CDR3 is TGTGCCAGTAGTTGGCAGGACAATCAGCCCCAGCATTTT. Translated: CASSWQDNQPQHF.

This chain joins TRBV30 and TRBJ1-3; 7 nucleotides align to TRBD1. The ends lost 7 bases at V and 3 bases at J; junction bases unmatched: 3. The CDR3 sequence is 12 residues long. Germline V gene data show CDR1 as GTSNPN and CDR2 as SVGIG (reference sequence). The chain's CDR3 is CAYRGFGNTIYF. Written as DNA, the CDR3 is TGTGCCTACAGGGGCTTTGGAAACACCATATATTTT.

The chain employs TRBV19 and TRBJ1-1; 7 nucleotides agree with TRBD1. This CDR3 comprises 13 residues. CDR1 is LNHDA, CDR2 SQIVND, per germline (reference sequence). J gave up 5 bases and V 5 bases, and 5 bases lay outside the gene matches. The CDR3 sequence: CASSQGGQTEAFF. Here the CDR3 DNA reads TGTGCCAGTAGTCAGGGGGGACAAACTGAAGCTTTCTTT.